A single sample gave rise to the 16 T cell receptor beta chains below, sequenced in a study of beta chain features in type 1 diabetes. Findings and caveats of the study: Researchers report that Type 1 diabetes patients had moderately but significantly shorter TCRB CDR3s across all four CD4+ subsets.

Their antigens remain unidentified. The entirety of the isolated RNA underwent reverse transcription, so expressed TCRB transcripts were sequenced. Repertoires were generated with immunoSEQ multiplex PCR, while TCRdb's copy carries only in-frame clones and drops some. Here the sample spans approximately 130,000 clones, 17% being singletons. The sample consisted of central memory CD4+ T cells from blood. These receptors were collected from a man aged 18 to 29 with type 1 diabetes.

This clone has only one observation. V gene TRBV14 combines with J gene TRBJ1-1; 7 nucleotides agree with TRBD1. Germline V gene data show CDR1 as SGHDN and CDR2 as FVKESK. V dropped 6 bases and J dropped 0; count of bases not matched to a gene: 4. The CDR3 length is 14 residues. The CDR3: CASSRDSMNTEAFF. Here the CDR3 DNA reads TGTGCCAGCAGTCGGGACAGCATGAACACTGAAGCTTTCTTT.

The chain links TRBV28 to TRBJ2-1; 7 nucleotides line up with TRBD1. Germline V CDR1 and CDR2: MDHEN, SYDVKM. The junction had 8 bases not matched to a gene; V was cut back by 8 bases and J by 10 bases. The CDR3 runs 12 residues. CDR3 in DNA: TGTGCCAGCGGAGAACAGGGGAGCGAGCAGTTCTTC. This gives the protein CASGEQGSEQFF.

This clone showed up just a few times. The rearrangement joins TRBV7-2 to TRBJ1-3; tentatively, D is TRBD1 (5 bases). Trimming cost V 7 bases and J 0 bases, with 13 bases left between them. Germline V lookup: CDR1 SGHTA, CDR2 FQGNSA. The CDR3 is 15 residues long. In DNA, the CDR3 is TGTGCCAGCACCCCCAGGGTCCTCTCTGGAAACACCATATATTTT. This encodes CASTPRVLSGNTIYF.

This chain joins TRBV20-1 and TRBJ2-4, with 9 bases matching TRBD1. Trimming took 5 bases from V and 10 from J; bases not matched to a gene: 3. This CDR3 comprises 11 residues. CDR1 is DFQATT and CDR2 is SNEGSKA in the germline V gene (reference sequence). For the CDR3, the DNA is TGCAGTGCTTGGACAGGGGCAATTCAGTACTTC. Its protein is CSAWTGAIQYF.

Ten or more counts support this clone. Here the CDR3 DNA reads TGTGCCTGGAGGGACGGCTTTGGACAGGGAAACTATGGCTACACCTTC. Translation gives CAWRDGFGQGNYGYTF. This chain connects TRBV30 to TRBJ1-2; TRBD1 matches at 8 bases. This CDR3 is built from 16 residues. Per germline, CDR1 GTSNPN and CDR2 SVGIG (reference sequence). J gave up 2 bases and V 3 bases, and 11 bases lay outside the gene matches.

This clone has only a few counts. For the CDR3, the DNA is TGTGCCAGCAGCCCCACGAGGGCGACCCAGTACTTC. The encoded protein is CASSPTRATQYF. The rearrangement links TRBV14 to TRBJ2-5; possible D gene TRBD2, 5 bases. The CDR3 runs to 12 residues. The germline gives CDR1 SGHDN, CDR2 FVKESK. V lost 4 bases and J 7 bases, leaving 10 bases between the germline ends.

This chain uses TRBV7-2 with TRBJ2-3, with D perhaps matching TRBD1 or TRBD2 (5 bases each). The CDR3 has 13 residues. Germline CDR1 reads SGHTA; CDR2 reads FQGNSA. The V end lost 4 bases, the J end lost 6 bases, and 11 bases lay between the germline ends. The CDR3 DNA follows: TGTGCCAGCAGCTACCTCGGGGCGGATACGCAGTATTTT. Protein sequence: CASSYLGADTQYF.

This clone showed up just a few times. This chain joins TRBV2 and TRBJ1-5; no clear D gene. The V and J ends lost 7 bases and 2 bases respectively, with 15 bases between them. Germline V gene data show CDR1 as SNHLY and CDR2 as FYNNEI. The CDR3 has 15 residues. CDR3 sequence (DNA): TGTGCCAGCAATCCCCAGATCTTGGGCAATCAGCCCCAGCATTTT. It yields the protein CASNPQILGNQPQHF.

CDR3 residues: CASSQSSQGTDTQYF. Written as DNA, the CDR3 is TGTGCCAGCAGCCAATCGAGTCAGGGGACAGATACGCAGTATTTT. This chain connects TRBV16 to TRBJ2-3, with D possibly TRBD1 on 6 matching bases. The V and J ends lost 0 bases and 3 bases respectively, with 10 bases between them. Germline V CDR1 and CDR2: KGHSY, FQNENV. This CDR3 has 15 amino acids. The variable domain in full, with the rest retrieved from reference TRBV16 and TRBJ2-3, is GEEVAQTPKHLVRGEGQKAKLYCAPIKGHSYVFWYQQVLKNEFKFLISFQNENVFDETGMPKERFSAKCLPNSPCSLEIQATKLEDSAVYFCASSQSSQGTDTQYFGPGTRLTVL.

There are a few counts of this clone. The V gene is TRBV2, the J gene TRBJ2-1; no firm D call. Between the trimmed V and J ends, which lost 3 bases and 3 bases, there was a span of 9 bases. CDR3 size: 14 residues. The V gene's germline CDR1 is SNHLY and CDR2 FYNNEI. CDR3 sequence (DNA): TGTGCCAGCAGTGACAGGTTCGACTACAATGAGCAGTTCTTC. Residues: CASSDRFDYNEQFF.

The table lists this clone with a few counts. The chain employs TRBV29-1 and TRBJ1-2; TRBD1 aligns across 9 bases. Germline V gives CDR1 SQVTM, CDR2 ANQGSEA. V dropped 3 bases and J dropped 8; count of bases not matched to a gene: 4. The CDR3 spans 12 residues. CDR3 in DNA: TGCAGCGTTGAGGACAGGGGTGGCGGCTACACCTTC. Protein sequence: CSVEDRGGGYTF.

On this clone itself: This CDR3 is also generated by other DNA sequences in the sample. The V call is TRBV28, the J call TRBJ2-7; the match to TRBD1 covers 8 bases. The ends lost 4 bases at V and 3 bases at J; junction bases unmatched: 2. Germline CDR1 reads MDHEN; CDR2 reads SYDVKM. This CDR3 has 13 amino acids. CDR3 sequence reads: CASSSGTGYEQYF. The CDR3 DNA sequence: TGTGCCAGCAGTTCTGGGACAGGCTACGAGCAGTACTTC.

This clone appeared a few times. The V gene is TRBV28, the J gene TRBJ2-7; D remains unclear. Germline-derived CDR1 and CDR2 are MDHEN and SYDVKM. The CDR3 sequence is 12 residues long. Trimming took 4 bases from V and 9 from J, leaving 13 bases between them. The CDR3 loop is CASSSNSRGQYF. CDR3 sequence (DNA): TGTGCCAGCAGTTCCAATTCTCGAGGGCAGTACTTC.

The chain combines TRBV9 with TRBJ1-2, with TRBD1 matching over 7 bases. Germline values: CDR1 SGDLS, CDR2 YYNGEE. The CDR3 spans 14 residues. V dropped 5 bases and J dropped 1; count of bases not matched to a gene: 5. CDR3 sequence: CASSPGTDNYGYTF. Here the CDR3 DNA reads TGTGCCAGCAGTCCCGGGACAGATAACTATGGCTACACCTTC.

V and J are TRBV11-2 and TRBJ2-1; no definite D call. V gave up 10 bases and J gave up 3 bases, with 10 bases separating them. The germline V gene encodes CDR1 SGHAT and CDR2 FQNNGV. CDR3 length equals 12 residues. The CDR3 loop reads CAILDGYNEQFF. CDR3 DNA: TGTGCCATCCTGGACGGCTACAATGAGCAGTTCTTC. The full variable domain, rest sourced from reference TRBV11-2 and TRBJ2-1, is EAGVAQSPRYKIIEKRQSVAFWCNPISGHATLYWYQQILGQGPKLLIQFQNNGVVDDSQLPKDRFSAERLKGVDSTLKIQPAKLEDSAVYLCAILDGYNEQFFGPGTRLTVL.

This clone was picked up a small number of times. This sequence joins TRBV7-3 and TRBJ2-1; no definite D call. Germline V gene lookup returns CDR1 SGHTA and CDR2 FQGTGA. V was clipped by 1 base and J by 9 bases, with 13 bases between them. The CDR3 spans 14 residues. For the CDR3, the DNA is TGTGCCAGCAGCTTAAATGGATTTGCTGGTGAGCAGTTCTTC. As protein: CASSLNGFAGEQFF.